This T cell receptor (beta chain) was sequenced during a study of T-cell memory formation after mild COVID-19. General study points: Prior to infection, memory already included some responding clones, suggesting cross-reactive memory joined. For second-wave clones that peaked at day 37, SARS-CoV-2 specificity went unverified.

With V trimmed by 6 bases and J by 6 bases, 19 bases remained unmatched. Germline V gene data show CDR1 as DFQATT and CDR2 as SNEGSKA (reference sequence). CDR3 size: 17 residues. This clonotype was found once. The antigen is not known. TCRdb passed the 5' RACE reads through MiXCR, listing each CDR3 protein once. The sample has 550,000 to 650,000 distinct CDR3 sequences; around a sixth are singletons. Sequenced sample: PBMCs or a T cell subset sorted from them (not recorded which). The TCR comes from an adult woman who had mild COVID-19 (a few samples of this study predate the infection). Cell type and time point are not known. The chain couples TRBV20-1 to TRBJ2-2, with 7 bases lining up with TRBD1. CDR3 nucleotide sequence: TGCAGTGCAGAAGATCGACAGGGCGTAAGGACAGCCGGGGAGCTGTTTTTT. It translates to CSAEDRQGVRTAGELFF.